A selection of T cell receptor beta chains follows, all from one sample in a study of T-cell reconstitution after alpha-beta-depleted transplantation in children. In TCRdb, the PCR reads were re-called with MiXCR into one record per CDR3 protein. The sample includes about 240,000 distinct CDR3 sequences, 12% of them seen just once. The specimen was PBMCs from the stem cell graft donor, collected from the stem cell graft. These receptor sequences come from a human donor who donated a stem cell graft to a child with acute lymphoblastic leukemia. Each CDR3 is given with its conserved first and last residue. Each record gives: V gene, J gene, clone size, D gene, CDR3 DNA, CDR3 protein. A D gene is named only where the DNA matches it firmly. Some rows mark clone size as missing; the rest say once, few, many or name a class of expanded clone.

>TRBV9|TRBJ2-7|.|.
TGTGCCAGCAGCGTTTCAGGGGTCGAGTACGAGCAGTACTTC
CASSVSGVEYEQYF
>TRBV7-8|TRBJ2-5|many|TRBD1
TGTGCCAGCAGCCCCATGGGACAGGGCGTGGGGACCCAGTACTTC
CASSPMGQGVGTQYF
>TRBV29-1|TRBJ1-4|many|.
TGCAGCGTTGGTTCAGGAGCAACTAATGAAAAACTGTTTTTT
CSVGSGATNEKLFF
>TRBV29-1|TRBJ2-3|many|TRBD1
TGCAGCGTTGAACAGGGGGCAGATACGCAGTATTTT
CSVEQGADTQYF
>TRBV13|TRBJ2-7|many|.
TGTGCCAGCAGCTTACGAGGGGACCTTATGGACGAGCAGTACTTC
CASSLRGDLMDEQYF
>TRBV6-5|TRBJ2-7|many|.
TGTGCCAGCAGTTACTTGTCGGGAGCTTACGAGCAGTACTTC
CASSYLSGAYEQYF
>TRBV20-1|TRBJ2-5|many|.
TGCAGTGCTAGCTCGGACCAAGAGACCCAGTACTTC
CSASSDQETQYF
>TRBV20-1|TRBJ1-1|many|.
TGCAGTGCTAGAGACCCGACGGGAGGGACTGAAGCTTTCTTT
CSARDPTGGTEAFF
>TRBV20-1|TRBJ2-5|.|TRBD2
TGCTGTGCTAGAGGCCAGAGTAGCGGGAGTGTCGAGACCCAGTACTTC
CCARGQSSGSVETQYF
>TRBV28|TRBJ2-3|.|.
TGTGCCAGCAGTTTAGGAGTTCTCCAGCAGTTGGATACGCAGTATTTT
CASSLGVLQQLDTQYF
>TRBV28|TRBJ2-1|many|.
TGTGCCAGCAGTAAAAGTCCCGTATTGGATGAGCAGTTCTTC
CASSKSPVLDEQFF
>TRBV7-2|TRBJ2-3|many|.
TGTGCCAGCAGCCGATGGAACGGGTGGCCGCCACATACGCAGTATTTT
CASSRWNGWPPHTQYF
>TRBV27|TRBJ2-7|many|.
TGTGCCAGCAGTATCGGACAGCTCTACGAGCAGTACTTC
CASSIGQLYEQYF
>TRBV28|TRBJ2-4|.|.
TGTGCCAGCAGTTTATTGATTAGTGGTCAGGGGAACATTCAGTACTTC
CASSLLISGQGNIQYF
>TRBV27|TRBJ1-1|many|.
TGTGCCAGCAGTTTTGTGTCGGGAAACACTGAAGCTTTCTTT
CASSFVSGNTEAFF
>TRBV20-1|TRBJ1-4|.|.
TGCAGTGCTAGAGATAACAGGGTGGGCGAAAAACTGTTTTTT
CSARDNRVGEKLFF
>TRBV4-3|TRBJ1-6|few|TRBD1
TGCGCCAGCAGCCGAGACAGGGGAAGTTCACCCCTCCACTTT
CASSRDRGSSPLHF
>TRBV5-4|TRBJ1-4|.|TRBD1
TGTGCCAGCAGCCGAGACAGGGATGAAAAACTGTTTTTT
CASSRDRDEKLFF
>TRBV27|TRBJ2-7|many|.
TGTGCCAGCAGTTCCACCAGGGGTAAGCAGTACTTC
CASSSTRGKQYF
>TRBV6-2/TRBV6-3|TRBJ2-5|.|.
TGTGCCAGCAGTTACTCATCCCAAGAGACCCAGTACTTC
CASSYSSQETQYF
>TRBV9|TRBJ2-1|many|.
TGTGCCAGCAGCGTAAGGCCAGGGCAGGTGGGCAATGAGCAGTTCTTC
CASSVRPGQVGNEQFF
>TRBV9|TRBJ2-7|many|TRBD1
TGTGCCAGCACCCCCCGGGACAGGGGATACGAGCAGTACTTC
CASTPRDRGYEQYF
>TRBV4-3|TRBJ1-5|many|.
TGCGCCAGCAGCCAAGATATACAGTTTAGCAATCAGCCCCAGCATTTT
CASSQDIQFSNQPQHF
>TRBV9|TRBJ2-3|many|TRBD1
TGTGCCAGCAGCGAGCTGGACAGGGGACGCACAGATACGCAGTATTTT
CASSELDRGRTDTQYF
>TRBV6-2/TRBV6-3|TRBJ2-6|.|TRBD1
TGTGCCAGCAGTTTCACAGGGGTAGCTGGGGCCAACGTCCTGACTTTC
CASSFTGVAGANVLTF
>TRBV20-1|TRBJ2-3|many|TRBD2
TGCAGTGCTTTAATCCGGGAGGGCCGAACAGATACGCAGTATTTT
CSALIREGRTDTQYF
>TRBV5-1|TRBJ2-1|.|.
TGCGCCAGCAGCAGAAGGAGGGGGGAATCGTACAATGAGCAGTTCTTC
CASSRRRGESYNEQFF
>TRBV10-3|TRBJ1-1|many|.
TGTGCCATCAGCGCAAAGGGAGGGAACACTGAAGCTTTCTTT
CAISAKGGNTEAFF
>TRBV7-2|TRBJ2-7|many|TRBD1
TGTGCCAGCAGCCCCACCGGGACAGGGAACGAGCAGTACTTC
CASSPTGTGNEQYF
>TRBV19|TRBJ2-3|.|TRBD1
TGTGCCAGTAGCCCCCAGGGGGTATCTAGCACAGATACGCAGTATTTT
CASSPQGVSSTDTQYF
>TRBV2|TRBJ1-5|many|.
TGTGCCAGCAGTACAGGGCCACGCCAGCCCCAGCATTTT
CASSTGPRQPQHF
>TRBV27|TRBJ2-1|many|.
TGTGCCAGCAGTTTAGGTCCAATGGGAGACAATGAGCAGTTCTTC
CASSLGPMGDNEQFF
>TRBV5-1|TRBJ1-1|many|.
TGCGCCAGCAGCTTGGGCTCAGGGGACCCCACTGAAGCTTTCTTT
CASSLGSGDPTEAFF
>TRBV29-1|TRBJ2-1|many|.
TGCAGCGTTGATGGGGCTAGCGAAAGCTCCTACAATGAGCAGTTCTTC
CSVDGASESSYNEQFF
>TRBV28|TRBJ1-3|.|.
TGTGCCAGCAGTTTTCCGGCAGCCTCTGGAAACACCATATATTTT
CASSFPAASGNTIYF
>TRBV7-2|TRBJ1-4|many|.
TGTGCCAGCAGCTTAAATCGCTTCAATGAAAAACTGTTTTTT
CASSLNRFNEKLFF
>TRBV5-1|TRBJ2-7|many|.
TGCGCCAGCAGCTCAACAGGAGGCGAGCAGTACTTC
CASSSTGGEQYF
>TRBV6-1|TRBJ2-5|.|.
TGTGCCAGCAGGGTGGTGAACCAAGAGACCCAGTACTTC
CASRVVNQETQYF
>TRBV5-1|TRBJ2-4|many|TRBD1
TGCGCCAGCAGCTTGAGGACAGGCGATGGTCAGTACTTC
CASSLRTGDGQYF
>TRBV7-3|TRBJ1-1|many|.
TGTGCCAGCAGCCCCAGAGCGGGGAACACTGAAGCTTTCTTT
CASSPRAGNTEAFF
>TRBV7-9|TRBJ1-2|many|.
TGTGCCAGCAGCCCTCCCGGGACATTGGATGGCTACACCTTC
CASSPPGTLDGYTF
>TRBV5-1|TRBJ2-3|many|.
TGCGCCAGCAGTGAAGCAGGGCCCGCGACAGATACGCAGTATTTT
CASSEAGPATDTQYF
>TRBV4-3|TRBJ2-3|many|TRBD2
TGCGCCAGCAGCCAAGATCCGGCTAGCGGGTACACAGATACGCAGTATTTT
CASSQDPASGYTDTQYF
>TRBV7-2|TRBJ2-2|many|TRBD2
TGTGCCAGCAGCTTAGAGCGGGGGGGCACCGGGGAGCTGTTTTTT
CASSLERGGTGELFF
>TRBV9|TRBJ2-2|many|.
TGTGCCAGCGCCGGGACACCGAACACCGGGGAGCTGTTTTTT
CASAGTPNTGELFF
>TRBV6-1|TRBJ2-5|many|TRBD2
TGTGCCAGCAGTCCGGAGCGGGATGGAGAGACCCAGTACTTC
CASSPERDGETQYF
>TRBV27|TRBJ1-4|many|TRBD1
TGTGCCAGCAGTCCAGTCGGACAGGGGTATGAAAAACTGTTTTTT
CASSPVGQGYEKLFF
>TRBV10-3|TRBJ2-7|many|.
TGTGCCACCGGGACCGAGCAGAATTACGAGCAGTACTTC
CATGTEQNYEQYF
>TRBV12-3/TRBV12-4|TRBJ2-4|many|TRBD2
TGTGCCAGCAGTTTGGGGGGGAACAAAAACATTCAGTACTTC
CASSLGGNKNIQYF
>TRBV11-2|TRBJ1-1|.|.
TGTGCCAGCAGGCCGCTTTTCGGGGGGCAGGACACTGAAGCTTTCTTT
CASRPLFGGQDTEAFF
>TRBV7-2|TRBJ1-2|many|TRBD1
TGTGCCAGCAGCCGGGACAGGATCTATGGCTACACCTTC
CASSRDRIYGYTF
>TRBV9|TRBJ1-3|many|TRBD1
TGTGCCAGCAGCTCCCGGACAGGGAGTACCGGAAACACCATATATTTT
CASSSRTGSTGNTIYF
>TRBV28|TRBJ2-3|many|TRBD1
TGTGCCACCTATTATTCACAGGGGGTGGATACGCAGTATTTT
CATYYSQGVDTQYF
>TRBV12-3/TRBV12-4|TRBJ1-2|.|.
TGTGCCAGCACCTTGATCGGCTATGGCTACACCTTC
CASTLIGYGYTF
>TRBV15|TRBJ2-5|many|.
TGTGCCACCAGCAGAGGGGGCTTACAAGAGACCCAGTACTTC
CATSRGGLQETQYF
>TRBV20-1|TRBJ1-5|few|.
TGCAGTGCTGCCGCAGCCAGCCAACGAGGCAATCAGCCCCAGCATTTT
CSAAAASQRGNQPQHF
>TRBV29-1|TRBJ1-1|.|.
TGCAGCGTTTCCAGGGGCAATCGGGTGAACACTGAAGCTTTCTTT
CSVSRGNRVNTEAFF
>TRBV24-1|TRBJ2-5|many|TRBD1
TGTGCCACCAGTGATTTCTCTCCCCAGACAGGGGAAGAGACCCAGTACTTC
CATSDFSPQTGEETQYF
>TRBV27|TRBJ2-7|many|TRBD1
TGTGCCAGCGGCTATCTGTTCCGGGACAGGGAATACGAGCAGTACTTC
CASGYLFRDREYEQYF
>TRBV7-2|TRBJ2-2|many|TRBD1
TGTGCCAGCAGCTTAAACAGGGGGACCGGGGAGCTGTTTTTT
CASSLNRGTGELFF